Below, 17 T cell receptor beta chains from the same sample are listed, as sequenced in a study of blood T cell repertoires in COVID-19. The data were produced by immunoSEQ multiplex PCR, yet TCRdb's version contains in-frame clones alone and is incomplete. The repertoire holds fewer than 300,000 clones, approximately 89% seen once, with 2% to 2.5% in the top ten. Sequenced material: peripheral blood. The receptors here all came from a woman younger than 45 with COVID-19, enrolled during active disease.

The J gene is TRBJ2-1, the V gene TRBV14; 8 bases are a match to TRBD2. Looked up from germline, CDR1 is SGHDN and CDR2 is FVKESK. The CDR3 covers 16 residues. V dropped 4 bases and J dropped 3; count of bases not matched to a gene: 8. CDR3 sequence reads: CASSPTIAGLYNEQFF. CDR3 nucleotides: TGTGCCAGCAGCCCTACGATAGCGGGACTCTACAATGAGCAGTTCTTC.

This sequence joins TRBV5-1 and TRBJ1-3, with D unclear. CDR3 length: 16 residues. V was trimmed by 0 bases and J by 1 base, leaving 11 bases between them. Germline V CDR1 and CDR2: SGHRS, YFSETQ. As DNA, the CDR3 is TGCGCCAGCAGCTTGGACATCGGCGGATCTGGAAACACCATATATTTT. Translation gives CASSLDIGGSGNTIYF. Combining the CDR3 with reference TRBV5-1 and TRBJ1-3 gives the whole variable domain KAGVTQTPRYLIKTRGQQVTLSCSPISGHRSVSWYQQTPGQGLQFLFEYFSETQRNKGNFPGRFSGRQFSNSRSEMNVSTLELGDSALYLCASSLDIGGSGNTIYFGEGSWLTVV.

The rearrangement links TRBV29-1 to TRBJ2-6; weak D call: TRBD1 (6 bases). V lost 3 bases to trimming and J lost 0 bases, with 21 bases between them. This CDR3 region has 19 residues. Germline loops: CDR1 SQVTM, CDR2 ANQGSEA. CDR3 in DNA: TGCAGCGTTGACGAGCGACAGGCTCATCGCTACTCTGGGGCCAACGTCCTGACTTTC. This sequence encodes CSVDERQAHRYSGANVLTF. The complete variable domain, with remaining parts taken from reference TRBV29-1 and TRBJ2-6, reads SAVISQKPSRDICQRGTSLTIQCQVDSQVTMMFWYRQQPGQSLTLIATANQGSEATYESGFVIDKFPISRPNLTFSTLTVSNMSPEDSSIYLCSVDERQAHRYSGANVLTFGAGSRLTVL.

In this sample, this clone turned up once. The rearrangement links TRBV5-1 to TRBJ2-3; D is unclear. CDR3 length: 14 amino acids. Germline assignment: CDR1 SGHRS and CDR2 YFSETQ. V lost 5 bases, J lost 3 bases, and 13 bases lay in between. In DNA, the CDR3 is TGCGCCAGCAGAGTTTCGGAGTTGACAGATACGCAGTATTTT. It encodes CASRVSELTDTQYF.

This clone appeared a single time. The chain recombines TRBV11-2 with TRBJ1-1; TRBD1 agrees at 8 bases. Germline-derived CDR1 and CDR2 are SGHAT and FQNNGV. This CDR3 spans 15 amino acids. V lost 5 bases, J lost 4 bases, and 9 bases stayed unmatched. CDR3 sequence: CASSPRQGISTEAFF. The CDR3 DNA follows: TGTGCCAGCAGCCCCCGACAGGGGATAAGCACTGAAGCTTTCTTT.

The chain couples TRBV6-5 to TRBJ2-3; D is undetermined. Trimming stripped 0 bases from V and 2 bases from J, with 6 bases between. Germline V gene data show CDR1 as MNHEY and CDR2 as SVGAGI. This CDR3 is built from 14 residues. CDR3 sequence: CASSYSGDTDTQYF. The CDR3 DNA is TGTGCCAGCAGTTACTCGGGCGACACAGATACGCAGTATTTT.

J is TRBJ2-1 and V is TRBV20-1; 9 bases align to TRBD2. In germline, CDR1 is DFQATT, CDR2 SNEGSKA (reference sequence). The V and J ends lost 3 bases and 15 bases, in that order; junction bases with no gene match: 15. The CDR3 consists of 14 residues. The CDR3: CSASLVAGESVGFF. The CDR3 nucleotides read TGCAGTGCTAGTTTGGTAGCGGGAGAGTCGGTTGGGTTCTTC.

The chain joins TRBV18 to TRBJ2-7; a possible D gene is TRBD2 (6 bases). This CDR3 is 15 amino acids long. The V gene's germline CDR1 is KGHSH and CDR2 LQKENI. V was trimmed by 3 bases and J by 2 bases, leaving 14 bases between them. CDR3 loop: CASSPRRDSAYEQYF. The DNA for the CDR3 is TGTGCCAGCTCACCCCGGCGGGACTCAGCCTACGAGCAGTACTTC.

CDR3 amino acids: CASSPGQSTDTQYF. The CDR3 coding sequence is TGCGCCAGCAGCCCTGGACAGAGCACAGATACGCAGTATTTT. The chain is built from TRBV5-1 and TRBJ2-3, with D maybe TRBD1 (6 bases). The CDR3 totals 14 residues. Between the trimmed V and J ends, which lost 4 bases and 0 bases, there was a span of 9 bases. Per the germline V gene, CDR1 is SGHRS and CDR2 is YFSETQ.

V gene TRBV30 combines with J gene TRBJ1-1; the D is unclear. Trimming shortened V by 4 bases and J by 1 base, and 10 bases separated the two germline ends. Germline V gene lookup returns CDR1 GTSNPN and CDR2 SVGIG (reference sequence). This CDR3 is 13 amino acids long. CDR3 region: CAWNAGRNTEAFF. CDR3 bases: TGTGCCTGGAATGCGGGGAGGAACACTGAAGCTTTCTTT.

The chain uses TRBV27 and TRBJ1-2; 9 bases fit TRBD1. The CDR3 extends over 14 amino acids. The germline V gene encodes CDR1 MNHEY and CDR2 SMNVEV (reference sequence). Unmatched junction bases numbered 6, after V lost 5 bases and J lost 5 bases. Here the CDR3 DNA reads TGTGCCAGCAGTAAGCTGACAGGGGGTTATGGCTACACCTTC. Its translation: CASSKLTGGYGYTF.

This chain connects TRBV5-1 to TRBJ2-1; 9 positions match TRBD2. The CDR3 is 15 amino acids. Trimming at V came to 4 bases and at J to 5 bases, leaving 7 bases not matched to a gene. Per germline, CDR1 SGHRS and CDR2 YFSETQ. The CDR3 DNA is TGCGCCAGCAGCCCCTATAGCGGGAGCAACAATGAGCAGTTCTTC. This gives the protein CASSPYSGSNNEQFF.

The rearrangement links TRBV27 to TRBJ1-5, with TRBD1 matching over 9 bases. CDR1 MNHEY and CDR2 SMNVEV come from the germline V gene (reference sequence). Trimming took 5 bases from V and 6 from J; bases not matched to a gene: 5. The CDR3 spans 14 residues. CDR3 DNA: TGTGCCAGCAGTCCCTTGACAGGGGGTCAGCCCCAGCATTTT. Residues: CASSPLTGGQPQHF.

This clone came up once. V and J are TRBV27 and TRBJ1-6; 7 nucleotides line up with TRBD1. CDR1 MNHEY and CDR2 SMNVEV come from the germline V gene (reference sequence). V dropped 3 bases and J dropped 3; count of bases not matched to a gene: 2. The CDR3 spans 15 residues. The CDR3 sequence is CASSFGTDYNSPLHF. CDR3 bases: TGTGCCAGCAGTTTTGGGACAGACTATAATTCACCCCTCCACTTT.

The chain couples TRBV14 to TRBJ1-2; a weak D match, TRBD1 (5 bases). Trimming left V 4 bases short and J 4 bases short, with 13 bases between. Germline V gene sequence: CDR1 SGHDN, CDR2 FVKESK. The CDR3 has 14 amino acids. The CDR3 DNA follows: TGTGCCAGCAGCCCCATGACAGCCATCTATGGCTACACCTTC. This gives the protein CASSPMTAIYGYTF.

The J gene is TRBJ2-1, the V gene TRBV5-1; weak D call: TRBD2 (6 bases). CDR3 length: 16 amino acids. Germline CDR1 reads SGHRS; CDR2 reads YFSETQ. V lost 1 base to trimming and J lost 3 bases, with 14 bases between them. The CDR3 DNA reads as TGCGCCAGCAGCTTGCGCTGGCCTAGCGACTACAATGAGCAGTTCTTC. The encoded protein is CASSLRWPSDYNEQFF.

This chain joins TRBV4-1 and TRBJ2-7; 9 bases are shared with TRBD2. V shed 6 bases, J shed 3 bases, and the junction held 9 bases outside the gene matches. Germline V CDR1 and CDR2: MGHRA, YSYEKL. The CDR3 has 15 residues. This CDR3 is CASSRISGSVYEQYF. The CDR3 DNA sequence: TGCGCCAGCAGTCGTATTAGCGGGAGTGTCTACGAGCAGTACTTC.